These T cell receptor beta chains were read from a single sample in a study of vaccination and CD4 T cells after COVID-19. Antigen specificity for these receptors is unknown. Using its own MiXCR run on the PCR reads, TCRdb lists one record per CDR3 protein. Counted here are around 18,000 distinct CDR3 sequences, approximately 40% occurring once; the ten biggest clones make up roughly 12%. Sample: CD4+ T cells from blood, cultured in vitro. The receptors come from a human donor who had recovered from COVID-19. Both conserved end residues are part of each CDR3. Fields, in order: V gene, D gene, clone size, J gene, CDR3 protein, CDR3 DNA. A D gene is named only where the DNA matches it firmly. Expanded clones get a size class; other rows say once, few or many, or leave the size out.

V gene: TRBV7-9; D gene: .; clone size: .; J gene: TRBJ2-7; CDR3 protein: CASSPPLSEQYF; CDR3 DNA: TGTGCCAGCAGCCCCCCCCTAAGCGAGCAGTACTTC
V gene: TRBV7-3; D gene: .; clone size: few; J gene: TRBJ1-1; CDR3 protein: CASSSQEDTEAFF; CDR3 DNA: TGTGCCAGCAGCTCCCAGGAGGACACTGAAGCTTTCTTT
V gene: TRBV20-1; D gene: .; clone size: .; J gene: TRBJ1-2; CDR3 protein: CSAPGTPPNYGYTF; CDR3 DNA: TGCAGTGCTCCCGGGACGCCACCTAACTATGGCTACACCTTC
V gene: TRBV6-1; D gene: .; clone size: .; J gene: TRBJ1-1; CDR3 protein: CASSQTGQGTEAFF; CDR3 DNA: TGTGCCAGCAGTCAAACAGGGCAAGGGACTGAAGCTTTCTTT
V gene: TRBV28; D gene: TRBD2; clone size: .; J gene: TRBJ2-7; CDR3 protein: CASSLVAGVREQYF; CDR3 DNA: TGTGCCAGCAGTTTAGTTGCGGGAGTTCGCGAGCAGTACTTC
V gene: TRBV6-1; D gene: TRBD1; clone size: few; J gene: TRBJ1-3; CDR3 protein: CASSRPNHLGQGAGNTIYF; CDR3 DNA: TGTGCCAGCAGCCGCCCAAACCACCTGGGACAGGGGGCCGGAAACACCATATATTTT
V gene: TRBV4-3; D gene: .; clone size: .; J gene: TRBJ1-3; CDR3 protein: CASSQSGPSSGNTIYF; CDR3 DNA: TGCGCCAGCAGCCAGTCAGGGCCTTCCTCTGGAAACACCATATATTTT
V gene: TRBV7-9; D gene: .; clone size: .; J gene: TRBJ2-5; CDR3 protein: CASSLPGTLQETQYF; CDR3 DNA: TGTGCCAGCAGCTTACCCGGGACTTTGCAAGAGACCCAGTACTTC
V gene: TRBV27; D gene: TRBD1; clone size: .; J gene: TRBJ2-4; CDR3 protein: CASSSRPSTGTAKNIQYF; CDR3 DNA: TGTGCCAGCAGTTCCCGACCCTCGACAGGGACGGCCAAAAACATTCAGTACTTC
V gene: TRBV6-1; D gene: .; clone size: .; J gene: TRBJ1-5; CDR3 protein: CASRADSYSNQPQHF; CDR3 DNA: TGTGCCAGCAGAGCCGACAGTTATAGCAATCAGCCCCAGCATTTT
V gene: TRBV5-4; D gene: TRBD1; clone size: .; J gene: TRBJ2-7; CDR3 protein: CASSQMGRGQGEQYF; CDR3 DNA: TGTGCCAGCAGCCAGATGGGCAGGGGGCAAGGCGAGCAGTACTTC
V gene: TRBV20-1; D gene: TRBD1; clone size: medium-sized; J gene: TRBJ1-2; CDR3 protein: CSARALTGTGNYGYTF; CDR3 DNA: TGCAGTGCTAGAGCCTTGACCGGGACAGGGAACTATGGCTACACCTTC
V gene: TRBV30; D gene: .; clone size: .; J gene: TRBJ2-7; CDR3 protein: CAWKIVGRWGFEQYF; CDR3 DNA: TGTGCCTGGAAGATTGTTGGTCGTTGGGGGTTCGAGCAGTACTTC
V gene: TRBV6-2/TRBV6-3; D gene: .; clone size: few; J gene: TRBJ1-3; CDR3 protein: CASSYSPNRISGNTIYF; CDR3 DNA: TGTGCCAGCAGTTACTCGCCAAACAGGATCTCTGGAAACACCATATATTTT
V gene: TRBV28; D gene: .; clone size: few; J gene: TRBJ2-1; CDR3 protein: CASLGGGGYSYNEQFF; CDR3 DNA: TGTGCCAGCCTAGGGGGTGGCGGATACTCCTACAATGAGCAGTTCTTC
V gene: TRBV27; D gene: .; clone size: .; J gene: TRBJ2-7; CDR3 protein: CASKNLGNYEQYF; CDR3 DNA: TGTGCCAGCAAGAATCTGGGGAACTACGAGCAGTACTTC
V gene: TRBV6-1; D gene: .; clone size: few; J gene: TRBJ2-2; CDR3 protein: CASMPTRPGELFF; CDR3 DNA: TGTGCCAGCATGCCGACCAGGCCCGGGGAGCTGTTTTTT
V gene: TRBV7-2; D gene: .; clone size: few; J gene: TRBJ2-1; CDR3 protein: CASSLASSYNEQFF; CDR3 DNA: TGTGCCAGCAGCTTAGCGAGCTCCTACAATGAGCAGTTCTTC
V gene: TRBV6-2/TRBV6-3; D gene: .; clone size: .; J gene: TRBJ2-1; CDR3 protein: CASSPNYDEQFF; CDR3 DNA: TGTGCCAGCAGTCCCAACTATGATGAGCAGTTCTTC
V gene: TRBV2; D gene: TRBD1; clone size: few; J gene: TRBJ2-5; CDR3 protein: CASSAGQLQETQYF; CDR3 DNA: TGTGCCAGCAGTGCGGGACAGCTCCAAGAGACCCAGTACTTC
V gene: TRBV20-1; D gene: TRBD2; clone size: few; J gene: TRBJ2-3; CDR3 protein: CSAGVGAGGLADTQYF; CDR3 DNA: TGCAGTGCTGGAGTCGGTGCGGGAGGGCTGGCAGATACGCAGTATTTT
V gene: TRBV10-3; D gene: TRBD1; clone size: few; J gene: TRBJ2-5; CDR3 protein: CAINMDREETQYF; CDR3 DNA: TGTGCCATCAACATGGACAGGGAAGAGACCCAGTACTTC
V gene: TRBV9; D gene: .; clone size: .; J gene: TRBJ1-6; CDR3 protein: CASSGASSSPLHF; CDR3 DNA: TGTGCCAGCAGCGGCGCGTCCTCTTCACCCCTCCACTTT
V gene: TRBV10-3; D gene: .; clone size: .; J gene: TRBJ1-2; CDR3 protein: CAISGGDGYTF; CDR3 DNA: TGTGCCATCAGTGGAGGAGATGGCTACACCTTC
V gene: TRBV30; D gene: TRBD2; clone size: .; J gene: TRBJ2-7; CDR3 protein: CAGIPSGRAYEQYF; CDR3 DNA: TGTGCCGGAATACCTAGCGGGAGAGCCTACGAGCAGTACTTC
V gene: TRBV6-1; D gene: TRBD1; clone size: .; J gene: TRBJ2-4; CDR3 protein: CASSVSGQGNIQYF; CDR3 DNA: TGTGCCAGCAGTGTTTCGGGACAGGGAAACATTCAGTACTTC
V gene: TRBV6-1; D gene: .; clone size: .; J gene: TRBJ1-3; CDR3 protein: CASSEGQTTIYF; CDR3 DNA: TGTGCCAGCAGTGAAGGGCAGACCACCATATATTTT
V gene: TRBV20-1; D gene: .; clone size: .; J gene: TRBJ1-4; CDR3 protein: CSASHGSMREKLFF; CDR3 DNA: TGCAGTGCTAGTCACGGGTCGATGAGGGAAAAACTGTTTTTT
V gene: TRBV6-1; D gene: .; clone size: .; J gene: TRBJ2-1; CDR3 protein: CASSGPSGYNEQFF; CDR3 DNA: TGTGCCAGCAGTGGACCAAGCGGGTACAATGAGCAGTTCTTC
V gene: TRBV2; D gene: .; clone size: few; J gene: TRBJ1-5; CDR3 protein: CASSVRAAVGNQPQHF; CDR3 DNA: TGTGCCAGCAGTGTCCGGGCAGCTGTTGGCAATCAGCCCCAGCATTTT
V gene: TRBV6-5; D gene: TRBD1; clone size: .; J gene: TRBJ2-7; CDR3 protein: CASSYSQGFYEQYF; CDR3 DNA: TGTGCCAGCAGTTACTCACAGGGGTTTTACGAGCAGTACTTC
V gene: TRBV5-4; D gene: .; clone size: .; J gene: TRBJ2-1; CDR3 protein: CASSLGVGAGNEQFF; CDR3 DNA: TGTGCCAGCAGCTTAGGGGTGGGGGCAGGGAATGAGCAGTTCTTC
V gene: TRBV10-3; D gene: TRBD1; clone size: few; J gene: TRBJ1-3; CDR3 protein: CATHDRTGVSGNTIYF; CDR3 DNA: TGTGCCACTCATGACCGAACAGGGGTCTCTGGAAACACCATATATTTT
V gene: TRBV7-2; D gene: TRBD2; clone size: .; J gene: TRBJ2-1; CDR3 protein: CASRTSGRSYNEQFF; CDR3 DNA: TGTGCCAGCAGAACTAGCGGGAGGTCCTACAATGAGCAGTTCTTC
V gene: TRBV7-3; D gene: .; clone size: .; J gene: TRBJ2-1; CDR3 protein: CASSLDGLNEQFF; CDR3 DNA: TGTGCCAGCAGCTTGGACGGGCTCAATGAGCAGTTCTTC
V gene: TRBV7-9; D gene: TRBD1; clone size: .; J gene: TRBJ1-2; CDR3 protein: CASSFLTGNGYGYTF; CDR3 DNA: TGTGCCAGCAGCTTTTTGACAGGGAATGGCTATGGCTACACCTTC
V gene: TRBV28; D gene: TRBD2; clone size: .; J gene: TRBJ2-1; CDR3 protein: CASSPTSASSYNEQFF; CDR3 DNA: TGTGCCAGCAGTCCGACTAGCGCGAGCTCCTACAATGAGCAGTTCTTC
V gene: TRBV5-5; D gene: TRBD2; clone size: .; J gene: TRBJ2-1; CDR3 protein: CASSQHGLDSYNEQFF; CDR3 DNA: TGTGCCAGCAGCCAGCATGGACTAGACTCCTACAATGAGCAGTTCTTC